The sequence of this T cell receptor beta chain was determined in a study of breast tumors, draining lymph nodes, adjacent tissues. Notes on the study in general: Luminal-like breast cancer showed significantly greater tumor-nontumor repertoire similarity than basal-like breast cancer did.

The CDR3 covers 13 residues. Germline loops: CDR1 MRHNA, CDR2 SNTAGT. In regard to this clonotype: Its cognate antigen is unknown. One junction end does not reproduce the germline sequence, and a read error may be involved.

Samples came from axillary lymph nodes draining the breast cancer. TCRdb re-analysed the multiplex PCR reads in MiXCR, keeping a single row per CDR3 protein. The sample lists 150,000 to 200,000 distinct CDR3 sequences; approximately 30% were seen once. The sample taken for sequencing was axillary lymph node tissue. V gene TRBV6-4 combines with J gene TRBJ1-2; D is ambiguous. This receptor was identified in a female donor with breast cancer. Some clones in this sample may be carry-over from other donors' samples. This CDR3 is CASSDPSGYGYAF. The CDR3 DNA follows: TGTGCCAGCAGTGACCCCTCGGGCTATGGCTACGCCTTC.